Below are 9 T cell receptor beta chains sequenced from a single sample in a study of blood T cell repertoires in COVID-19. This table comes from immunoSEQ multiplex PCR, and its TCRdb copy is limited to in-frame clones, with some not included. The sample yields approximately 150,000 clones, around 82% seen once. The sample was peripheral blood. These receptor sequences come from a man between 60 and 75 years old with active or convalescent COVID-19.

The rearrangement uses TRBV12-3 or TRBV12-4 and TRBJ1-2, with D perhaps TRBD1 (5 bases). CDR3 length: 11 amino acids. V lost 5 bases and J lost 10, with 11 bases in between. In DNA, the CDR3 is TGTGCCAGCAGTGAGACAGACCACTACACCTTC. It encodes CASSETDHYTF.

This clone was seen a handful of times. The chain combines TRBV4-1 with TRBJ2-7; D gene unclear. The germline gives CDR1 MGHRA, CDR2 YSYEKL. The CDR3 length is 14 residues. V gave up 1 base and J gave up 3 bases, with 10 bases separating them. The CDR3 spells CASSQASGSYEQYF. DNA for the CDR3: TGCGCCAGCAGCCAAGCCAGTGGCAGCTACGAGCAGTACTTC.

The chain joins TRBV5-1 to TRBJ2-3; 9 nucleotides align to TRBD2. The CDR3 has 15 residues. Unmatched junction bases numbered 5, after V lost 4 bases and J lost 2 bases. The germline V gene encodes CDR1 SGHRS and CDR2 YFSETQ. CDR3 DNA sequence: TGCGCCAGCAGCCGGACTAGCGATCTCACAGATACGCAGTATTTT. It codes for CASSRTSDLTDTQYF.

V is TRBV11-2 and J is TRBJ2-3; TRBD1 matches at 9 bases. The germline V gene has CDR1 SGHAT and CDR2 FQNNGV. The V and J ends lost 4 bases and 4 bases, in that order; junction bases with no gene match: 9. The CDR3 runs 16 residues. CDR3 nucleotide sequence: TGTGCCAGCAGCTCCCTGAGGGACAGGGTGCCAGATACGCAGTATTTT. Its translation is CASSSLRDRVPDTQYF.

This rearrangement joins TRBV4-1 to TRBJ1-5; D is possibly TRBD1 (5 bases). The germline gives CDR1 MGHRA, CDR2 YSYEKL. The CDR3 is 16 amino acids. V shed 5 bases and J shed 5 bases, with 19 bases lying between them. Here the CDR3 DNA reads TGCGCCAGCAGCATAAGAGGATCTGGGGCCCATCAGCCCCAGCATTTT. Translation: CASSIRGSGAHQPQHF.

V usage is TRBV5-5 and J usage is TRBJ2-5, with D possibly matching TRBD1 (6 bases). Germline-derived CDR1 and CDR2 are SGHKS and YYEKEE (reference sequence). CDR3 length: 13 residues. The V end lost 0 bases, the J end lost 5 bases, and 8 bases lay between the germline ends. CDR3 residues: CASSLVGGETQYF. CDR3 bases: TGTGCCAGCAGCTTGGTTGGGGGCGAGACCCAGTACTTC.

Points on this clone: Additional DNA sequences in this sample encode the identical CDR3. V and J are TRBV6-1 and TRBJ1-4; no firm D call. The CDR3 extends over 14 amino acids. The V end lost 1 base, the J end lost 5 bases, and 8 bases lay between the germline ends. In germline, CDR1 is MNHNS, CDR2 SASEGT. The CDR3 DNA sequence: TGTGCCAGCAGTGAAGGAGGTCCGAATGAAAAACTGTTTTTT. Its translation is CASSEGGPNEKLFF.

The V and J genes are TRBV6-5 and TRBJ1-3; the D is unclear. Looked up from germline, CDR1 is MNHEY and CDR2 is SVGAGI. The length of the CDR3 is 11 residues. Trimming took off 8 bases at V and 4 bases at J, with 6 bases between the two ends. The DNA of the CDR3 is TGTGCCAGCGTCCAGGGAAACACCATATATTTT. Amino acids: CASVQGNTIYF.

The chain employs TRBV11-3 and TRBJ2-7; 7 bases are a match to TRBD1. V lost 5 bases, J lost 5 bases, and 6 bases stayed unmatched. CDR1 is SGHNT and CDR2 is YENEEA in the germline V gene. The CDR3 covers 13 residues. The CDR3 loop is CASSPTGAHEQYF. The DNA for the CDR3 is TGTGCCAGCAGCCCTACAGGGGCGCACGAGCAGTACTTC.